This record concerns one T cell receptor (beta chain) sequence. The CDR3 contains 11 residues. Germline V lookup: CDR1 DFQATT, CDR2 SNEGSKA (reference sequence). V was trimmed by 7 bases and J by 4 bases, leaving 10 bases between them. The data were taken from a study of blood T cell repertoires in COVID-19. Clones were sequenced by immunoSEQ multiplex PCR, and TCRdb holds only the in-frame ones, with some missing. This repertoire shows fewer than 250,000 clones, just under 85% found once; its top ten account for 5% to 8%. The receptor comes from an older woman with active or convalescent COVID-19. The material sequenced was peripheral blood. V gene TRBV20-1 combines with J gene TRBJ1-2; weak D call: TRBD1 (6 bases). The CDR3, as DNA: TGCAGTGGAGTAGGGGGCTATGGCTACACCTTC. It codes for CSGVGGYGYTF.